This TCR beta chain stems from a study of blood T cell repertoires in COVID-19. For the study at large: T cells, B-cell-depleted T cells, or PBMCs supplied cDNA or gDNA.

Germline CDR1 is LGHNA and CDR2 is YNFKEQ. V shed 3 bases and J 5 bases; nucleotides not matched to a gene: 5. This CDR3 comprises 14 residues. Study processing details: Amplified reference gene primers provided the basis for estimating nucleated cell counts. TCRdb keeps only in-frame clones here, not all; method: immunoSEQ multiplex PCR. Clone size and the V and J calls come from that table; the DNA yielded D and trimming. This sample has around 60,000 clones, with approximately 77% found just once. Sequencing was performed on peripheral blood. This clonotype was sampled from a human donor in a cohort sampled during active COVID-19. The gene calls are TRBV4-2 and TRBJ2-5, with 8 positions matching TRBD2. The CDR3: CASSQPQRGETQYF. The CDR3 DNA reads TGTGCCAGCAGCCAGCCCCAGCGGGGGGAGACCCAGTACTTC.